The clone carrying this T cell receptor beta chain has a count of ten or more. These data belong to a study of neurological immune-mediated disorders. CDR3 length equals 10 residues. Germline CDR1 and CDR2: MNHEY and SVGAGI. Deletions cut 6 bases from V and 3 bases from J, with 3 bases between. One entry per CDR3 protein results from TCRdb running MiXCR on the 5' RACE reads. Here the sample spans some 60,000 distinct CDR3 sequences, 2% to 3% being singletons. Sequenced material: PBMCs. This receptor was identified in a man in his fifties or sixties with multiple sclerosis. V and J are TRBV6-5 and TRBJ2-7, with D hard to call. As DNA, the CDR3 is TGTGCCAGCAGGGGCTACGAGCAGTACTTC. Amino acids: CASRGYEQYF.